The 29 T cell receptor beta chains below were found in one sample sequenced in a study of cytomegalovirus exposure and HLA in healthy donors. The repertoire was sequenced with immunoSEQ multiplex PCR; TCRdb's copy has only in-frame clones and lacks some. This table has roughly 300,000 clones, approximately 90% appearing once. Material: PBMCs. All receptors come from a woman under 30 in good health and CMV-seronegative.

The J gene is TRBJ2-7, the V gene TRBV11-1; D may be TRBD1 (6 bases). The CDR3 has 15 amino acids. In germline, CDR1 is SGHAT, CDR2 FQDESV (reference sequence). V was pared by 5 bases and J by 0 bases, with 14 bases between. CDR3 residues: CASSPGTLVSYEQYF. The CDR3 bases are TGTGCCAGCAGCCCCGGGACACTAGTCTCCTACGAGCAGTACTTC.

For the CDR3, the DNA is TGTGCCAGCAGCTTTTCGGGGGGGGACACTGAAGCTTTCTTT. Translation gives CASSFSGGDTEAFF. The chain carries TRBV5-4 and TRBJ1-1; D possibly corresponds to TRBD1 (5 bases). CDR3 length: 14 amino acids. CDR1 SGHNT and CDR2 YYREEE come from the germline V gene (reference sequence). V lost 2 bases and J 3 bases, leaving 11 bases between the germline ends. Variable domain in full (rest from reference TRBV5-4 and TRBJ1-1): ETGVTQSPTHLIKTRGQQVTLRCSSQSGHNTVSWYQQALGQGPQFIFQYYREEENGRGNFPPRFSGLQFPNYSSELNVNALELDDSALYLCASSFSGGDTEAFFGQGTRLTVV.

This clone was counted once. J is TRBJ2-2 and V is TRBV6-6, with 7 positions matching TRBD2. Germline values: CDR1 MNHNY, CDR2 SVGAGI (reference sequence). V gave up 4 bases and J gave up 5 bases; unmatched junction bases: 10. The CDR3 is made up of 16 amino acids. CDR3 DNA sequence: TGTGCCAGCAGTTCCCCCCGGGAGGTGGCGACCGGGGAGCTGTTTTTT. Protein product: CASSSPREVATGELFF.

This clone has a handful of counts. Other DNA sequences in the sample encode the same CDR3. The chain joins TRBV5-1 to TRBJ2-1, with TRBD2 identical over 7 bases. The CDR3 has 15 residues. V lost 0 bases to trimming and J lost 4 bases; unmatched junction nucleotides: 4. CDR1 is SGHRS, CDR2 YFSETQ, per germline. This chain's CDR3 is CASSLESGAYNEQFF. The CDR3 nucleotides read TGCGCCAGCAGCTTGGAGAGCGGGGCTTACAATGAGCAGTTCTTC. The full variable domain, rest sourced from reference TRBV5-1 and TRBJ2-1, is KAGVTQTPRYLIKTRGQQVTLSCSPISGHRSVSWYQQTPGQGLQFLFEYFSETQRNKGNFPGRFSGRQFSNSRSEMNVSTLELGDSALYLCASSLESGAYNEQFFGPGTRLTVL.

The chain links TRBV6-5 to TRBJ1-4; D gene uncertain. From germline, CDR1 is MNHEY and CDR2 SVGAGI. This CDR3 comprises 15 residues. Trimming cost V 0 bases and J 4 bases, with 9 bases left between them. CDR3 in DNA: TGTGCCAGCAGTTACTCGTTCCAGTATAATGAAAAACTGTTTTTT. This sequence encodes CASSYSFQYNEKLFF.

The J gene is TRBJ2-5, the V gene TRBV18, with 8 bases that match TRBD1. The CDR3 spans 15 residues. V lost 3 bases, J lost 6 bases, and 9 bases stayed unmatched. Looked up from germline, CDR1 is KGHSH and CDR2 is LQKENI. The CDR3: CASSPLQGDEKTQYF. The CDR3 bases are TGTGCCAGCTCACCCTTACAGGGGGACGAAAAGACCCAGTACTTC.

This clone came up a few times. The chain links TRBV29-1 to TRBJ2-3; 7 nucleotides agree with TRBD2. The CDR3 totals 18 residues. Germline CDR1 SQVTM, CDR2 ANQGSEA. The V and J ends lost 3 bases and 3 bases, in that order; junction bases with no gene match: 18. The CDR3 region is CSVEDLLEGRAGTDTQYF. The CDR3 nucleotides are TGCAGCGTTGAGGATCTCCTAGAGGGGAGGGCCGGGACAGATACGCAGTATTTT.

The CDR3 DNA sequence: TGTGCCAGCAGAAAACAGGTGGTCTCCTACAATGAGCAGTTCTTC. This encodes CASRKQVVSYNEQFF. V is TRBV2 and J is TRBJ2-1, with a weak D call TRBD1 (5 bases). CDR1 and CDR2 (germline): SNHLY, FYNNEI. V dropped 6 bases and J dropped 0 bases, with 12 bases sitting between them. CDR3 length: 15 amino acids.

About this clone itself: The identical CDR3 is also encoded by other nucleotide sequences in the sample. The CDR3 coding sequence is TGCGCCAGCAGCTTCGGCGGCAGGAACACTGAAGCTTTCTTT. Translated: CASSFGGRNTEAFF. The rearrangement links TRBV5-1 to TRBJ1-1; D ambiguous. The CDR3 is 14 residues long. The V end was cut by 2 bases, the J end by 1 base, with 9 bases between. Germline V gene lookup returns CDR1 SGHRS and CDR2 YFSETQ.

The chain recombines TRBV7-9 with TRBJ1-2; maybe TRBD1 (6 bases). Germline V gene data show CDR1 as SEHNR and CDR2 as FQNEAQ (reference sequence). The germline V and J ends were trimmed by 4 bases and 7 bases, with 16 bases remaining between them. The CDR3 consists of 14 residues. DNA of the CDR3: TGTGCCAGCAGCTCACAGGGAGATGAGTCTGGCTACACCTTC. It yields the protein CASSSQGDESGYTF. Using reference TRBV7-9 and TRBJ1-2 for the parts outside the CDR3, the full variable domain is DTGVSQNPRHKITKRGQNVTFRCDPISEHNRLYWYRQTLGQGPEFLTYFQNEAQLEKSRLLSDRFSAERPKGSFSTLEIQRTEQGDSAMYLCASSSQGDESGYTFGSGTRLTVV.

DNA of the CDR3: TGTGCCAGCAGTTTAGTTAGCGGATCTGGGGCCAACGTCCTGACTTTC. It codes for CASSLVSGSGANVLTF. The rearrangement joins TRBV28 to TRBJ2-6; D is perhaps TRBD2 (6 bases). The CDR3 loop spans 16 amino acids. From germline, CDR1 is MDHEN and CDR2 SYDVKM. V lost 2 bases and J lost 1, with 9 bases in between.

Here the CDR3 DNA reads TGTGCCAGCAGCTGGAACGGACAGTCGGACCCCGGGGAGCTGTTTTTT. This codes for CASSWNGQSDPGELFF. The chain has TRBV5-8 and TRBJ2-2, with D perhaps TRBD1 (6 bases). This CDR3 is 16 amino acids long. CDR1 and CDR2 (germline): SGHTS, YDEGEE. V was trimmed by 3 bases and J by 6 bases, leaving 18 bases between them.

The chain combines TRBV11-3 with TRBJ2-2; 11 bases fit TRBD1. Germline-derived CDR1 and CDR2 are SGHNT and YENEEA. The CDR3 is 17 amino acids. The junction had 2 bases not matched to a gene; V was cut back by 1 base and J by 1 base. CDR3 residues: CASSLGTGGRNTGELFF. Here the CDR3 DNA reads TGTGCCAGCAGCTTAGGGACAGGGGGCAGGAACACCGGGGAGCTGTTTTTT.

The chain has TRBV2 and TRBJ2-7; unclear D gene. CDR3 size: 11 residues. Per the germline V gene, CDR1 is SNHLY and CDR2 is FYNNEI. The V end was cut by 6 bases, the J end by 6 bases, with 9 bases between. This CDR3 reads CASSQAFEQYF. CDR3 sequence (DNA): TGTGCCAGCAGCCAAGCTTTCGAGCAGTACTTC.

This clone was detected only once. The V and J genes are TRBV29-1 and TRBJ1-2; D ambiguous. From germline, CDR1 is SQVTM and CDR2 ANQGSEA. The length of the CDR3 is 13 residues. Trimming stripped 6 bases from V and 0 bases from J, with 11 bases between. CDR3 in amino acids: CSVSGRSNYGYTF. Here the CDR3 DNA reads TGCAGCGTCTCGGGGAGGTCTAACTATGGCTACACCTTC. Complete variable domain (other parts from reference TRBV29-1 and TRBJ1-2): SAVISQKPSRDICQRGTSLTIQCQVDSQVTMMFWYRQQPGQSLTLIATANQGSEATYESGFVIDKFPISRPNLTFSTLTVSNMSPEDSSIYLCSVSGRSNYGYTFGSGTRLTVV.

The CDR3 sequence is CSVEWTGSYNEQFF. The CDR3 nucleotides read TGCAGCGTTGAGTGGACAGGGTCCTACAATGAGCAGTTCTTC. V and J are TRBV29-1 and TRBJ2-1; TRBD1 matches at 8 bases. This CDR3 has 14 residues. CDR1 is SQVTM and CDR2 is ANQGSEA in the germline V gene. Germline trimming cut 3 bases from V and 1 base from J; bases unmatched to any gene: 2.

This clone was seen a single time. This chain connects TRBV7-2 to TRBJ2-1; a possible D gene is TRBD1 (6 bases). V was clipped by 0 bases and J by 10 bases, with 13 bases between them. CDR1 is SGHTA and CDR2 is FQGNSA in the germline V gene. CDR3 size: 14 residues. The DNA for the CDR3 is TGTGCCAGCAGCTTAGCCTTAGGGCAGGGGGAGCAGTTCTTC. This gives the protein CASSLALGQGEQFF.

The chain is built from TRBV7-9 and TRBJ1-2; perhaps TRBD1 as D (6 bases). The V gene lost 1 base and the J gene lost 3 bases, with 15 bases spanning the gap. CDR1 SEHNR and CDR2 FQNEAQ come from the germline V gene (reference sequence). The CDR3 length is 16 residues. The CDR3 sequence is CASSLDSWGRDYGYTF. The CDR3 bases are TGTGCCAGCAGCTTAGATTCATGGGGGCGCGACTATGGCTACACCTTC. The variable domain in full, completed from reference TRBV7-9 and TRBJ1-2, reads DTGVSQNPRHKITKRGQNVTFRCDPISEHNRLYWYRQTLGQGPEFLTYFQNEAQLEKSRLLSDRFSAERPKGSFSTLEIQRTEQGDSAMYLCASSLDSWGRDYGYTFGSGTRLTVV.

The chain links TRBV29-1 to TRBJ2-3; 7 bases map to TRBD2. The CDR3 runs to 14 residues. Losses at the gene ends were 6 bases for V and 3 bases for J; bases not matched to a gene: 9. Germline V CDR1 and CDR2: SQVTM, ANQGSEA. CDR3 bases: TGCAGCGTGGTCGGATGGGAGGGAACAGATACGCAGTATTTT. Protein: CSVVGWEGTDTQYF.

V usage is TRBV7-9 and J usage is TRBJ2-5, with TRBD2 matching 13 bases. Trimming cost V 1 base and J 4 bases; bases outside gene matches: 3. The CDR3 sequence is 16 residues long. Germline V gene sequence: CDR1 SEHNR, CDR2 FQNEAQ (reference sequence). CDR3 nucleotides: TGTGCCAGCAGCTTAGGAGGACTAGCGGGAGCAGAGACCCAGTACTTC. Residues: CASSLGGLAGAETQYF.

V is TRBV6-1 and J is TRBJ1-4; 9 bases are a match to TRBD1. The CDR3 runs to 14 residues. V dropped 7 bases and J dropped 6; count of bases not matched to a gene: 6. CDR1 and CDR2 (germline): MNHNS, SASEGT. Here the CDR3 DNA reads TGTGCCAGCAAAAAGGGACAGGGAGATGAAAAACTGTTTTTT. Translated: CASKKGQGDEKLFF.

V is TRBV25-1 and J is TRBJ1-1; TRBD1 might be the D (6 bases). The CDR3 extends over 15 amino acids. The germline V and J ends were trimmed by 4 bases and 1 base, with 13 bases remaining between them. CDR1 and CDR2 (germline): MGHDK, SYGVNS. The CDR3 DNA reads TGTGCCAGCAGTGCCCTGGACAGACCGAACACTGAAGCTTTCTTT. Translated: CASSALDRPNTEAFF.

V and J are TRBV5-1 and TRBJ1-3; 8 bases are shared with TRBD1. Germline assignment: CDR1 SGHRS and CDR2 YFSETQ. There are 16 residues in the CDR3. V lost 4 bases to trimming and J lost 2 bases; unmatched junction nucleotides: 8. This chain's CDR3 is CASSLGQGWAGNTIYF. As DNA, the CDR3 is TGCGCCAGCAGCCTCGGACAGGGTTGGGCTGGAAACACCATATATTTT.

The V and J genes are TRBV27 and TRBJ2-2; maybe TRBD2 (6 bases). From germline, CDR1 is MNHEY and CDR2 SMNVEV (reference sequence). V was pared by 8 bases and J by 5 bases, with 12 bases between. This CDR3 comprises 13 residues. The CDR3 nucleotides are TGTGCCAGCGGAGGGCCATTTACCGGGGAGCTGTTTTTT. The encoded protein is CASGGPFTGELFF.

This chain joins TRBV29-1 and TRBJ1-1; 7 bases line up with TRBD1. Per the germline V gene, CDR1 is SQVTM and CDR2 is ANQGSEA. Trimming at V came to 3 bases and at J to 5 bases, leaving 9 bases not matched to a gene. The CDR3 has 14 residues. The CDR3 here is CSVDVIGGLTEAFF. The CDR3 coding sequence is TGCAGCGTTGATGTCATAGGGGGCCTGACTGAAGCTTTCTTT.

The chain is built from TRBV7-6 and TRBJ2-1, with D possibly being TRBD2 (5 bases). Germline CDR1 and CDR2: SGHVS and FNYEAQ. Trimming left V 1 base short and J 9 bases short, with 19 bases between. This CDR3 has 16 amino acids. The CDR3 is CASSLGGIYDQTEQFF. CDR3 coding DNA: TGTGCCAGCAGCTTAGGAGGGATATATGATCAAACTGAGCAGTTCTTC.

The chain uses TRBV7-8 and TRBJ2-1, with 7 bases fitting TRBD1. Germline V gene sequence: CDR1 SGHVS, CDR2 FQNEAQ. The CDR3 totals 13 residues. J lost 9 bases, V lost 6 bases, and 8 bases had no gene match. Here the CDR3 reads CASRKQGPSEQFF. The CDR3 nucleotides read TGTGCCAGCAGGAAACAGGGGCCTAGTGAGCAGTTCTTC.

The chain joins TRBV19 to TRBJ2-2; a weak D match, TRBD2 (6 bases). V lost 6 bases and J 1 base, leaving 9 bases between the germline ends. Per the germline V gene, CDR1 is LNHDA and CDR2 is SQIVND (reference sequence). The CDR3 loop spans 14 amino acids. Here the CDR3 reads CASSMEGNTGELFF. The CDR3 nucleotides read TGTGCCAGTAGCATGGAGGGGAACACCGGGGAGCTGTTTTTT.

The rearrangement joins TRBV30 to TRBJ2-6, with 9 bases that match TRBD1. Germline V gives CDR1 GTSNPN, CDR2 SVGIG (reference sequence). With V trimmed by 2 bases and J by 3 bases, 2 bases remained unmatched. The CDR3 contains 15 residues. CDR3 sequence: CAWSRQGDGANVLTF. In nucleotides, the CDR3 is TGTGCCTGGAGTAGACAGGGGGATGGGGCCAACGTCCTGACTTTC.